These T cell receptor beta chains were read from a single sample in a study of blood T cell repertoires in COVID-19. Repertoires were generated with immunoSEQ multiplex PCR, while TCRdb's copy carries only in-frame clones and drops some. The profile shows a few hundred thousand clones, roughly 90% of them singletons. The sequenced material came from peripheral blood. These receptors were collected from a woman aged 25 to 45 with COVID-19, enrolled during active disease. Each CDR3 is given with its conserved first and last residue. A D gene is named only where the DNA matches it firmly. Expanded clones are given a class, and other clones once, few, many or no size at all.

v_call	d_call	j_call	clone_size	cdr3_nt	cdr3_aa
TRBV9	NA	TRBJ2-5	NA	TGTGCCAGCAGCAATCAGGTGGAAGAGACCCAGTACTTC	CASSNQVEETQYF
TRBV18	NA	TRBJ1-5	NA	TGTGCCAGCTCACTTCAGAACAGGGGCAATCAGCCCCAGCATTTT	CASSLQNRGNQPQHF
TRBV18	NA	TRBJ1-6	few	TGTGCCAGCTCAAGCAGGTCAGGTCCGGATAATTCACCCCTCCACTTT	CASSSRSGPDNSPLHF
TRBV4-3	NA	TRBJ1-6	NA	TGCGCCAGCAGCCAAAAATCAGGGGAACCCTATAATTCACCCCTCCACTTT	CASSQKSGEPYNSPLHF
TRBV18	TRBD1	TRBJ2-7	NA	TGTGCCAGCTCACCGATCGCAGGGGGCGAGTACGAGCAGTACTTC	CASSPIAGGEYEQYF
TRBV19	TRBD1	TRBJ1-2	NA	TGTGCCAGTAGCTACGGACAGGGGGCGGGTGGCTACACCTTC	CASSYGQGAGGYTF
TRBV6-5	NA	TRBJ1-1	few	TGTGCCAGCAGTCCACAGGGGAACACTGAAGCTTTCTTT	CASSPQGNTEAFF
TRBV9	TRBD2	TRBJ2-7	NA	TGTGCCAGCAGCCCCAGTAGGGTAGCGGGATCCTACGAGCAGTACTTC	CASSPSRVAGSYEQYF
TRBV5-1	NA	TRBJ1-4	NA	TGCGCCAGCAGCTCAAACACAGCAACTAATGAAAAACTGTTTTTT	CASSSNTATNEKLFF
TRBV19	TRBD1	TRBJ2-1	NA	TGTGCCAGTAGTACACCGGGACAGGAGCAGTTCTTC	CASSTPGQEQFF
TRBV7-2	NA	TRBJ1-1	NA	TGTGCCAGCAGCCTAAGCATACAGGGACGCACTGAAGCTTTCTTT	CASSLSIQGRTEAFF
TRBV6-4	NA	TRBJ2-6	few	TGTGCCAGCAGTGACCCGTTAAAAGGGAGCTCTGGGGCCAACGTCCTGACTTTC	CASSDPLKGSSGANVLTF
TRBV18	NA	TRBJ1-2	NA	TGTGCCAGCTCACCAGTTGGCGGCAGCTATGGCTACACCTTC	CASSPVGGSYGYTF
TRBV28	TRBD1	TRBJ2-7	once	TGTGCCAGCAGTTTGAGTGACAGGGGACCCTACGAGCAGTACTTC	CASSLSDRGPYEQYF
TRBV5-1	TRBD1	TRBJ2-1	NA	TGCGCCAGCAGCCCTGGACAGGGGGCGATTCGATCCTACAATGAGCAGTTCTTC	CASSPGQGAIRSYNEQFF
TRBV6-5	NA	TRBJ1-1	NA	TGTGCCAGCAGTTACTACCGCGCAGCGACCTTTATTGAAGCTTTCTTT	CASSYYRAATFIEAFF
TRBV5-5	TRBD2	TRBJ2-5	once	TGTGCCAGCATGGTAGCGGGGGTTGTCCAAGAGACCCAGTACTTC	CASMVAGVVQETQYF
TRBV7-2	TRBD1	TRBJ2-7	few	TGTGCCAGCAGCAGGGACAGGGGCTACGAGCAGTACTTC	CASSRDRGYEQYF
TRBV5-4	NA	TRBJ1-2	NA	TGTGCCAGCAGCTTATCCCCGGATGGCTACACCTTC	CASSLSPDGYTF
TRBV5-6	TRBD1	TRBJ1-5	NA	TGTGCCAGCAGCATGGGACAGGGAGTCGTGCCCCAGCATTTT	CASSMGQGVVPQHF
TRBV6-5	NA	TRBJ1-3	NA	TGTGCCAGCAGATCGGACAGCGCGGGAAACACCATATATTTT	CASRSDSAGNTIYF
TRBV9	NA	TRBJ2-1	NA	TGTGCCAGCAGCGTAGGGACAGCCTCCTACAATGAGCAGTTCTTC	CASSVGTASYNEQFF
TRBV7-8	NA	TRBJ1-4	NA	TGTGCCAGCAGCCCGCCGTGGGTCCAACTAGGGAAAAAACTGTTTTTT	CASSPPWVQLGKKLFF
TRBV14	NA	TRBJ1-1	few	TGTGCCAGCAGCCTGGCTGGGAACACTGAAGCTTTCTTT	CASSLAGNTEAFF
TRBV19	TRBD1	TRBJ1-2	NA	TGTGCCAGTGGTGACAGGGGCCTCTATGGCTACACCTTC	CASGDRGLYGYTF
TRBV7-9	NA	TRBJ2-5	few	TGTGCCAGCAGCTCGCCATTAGGGGCCGTGGAGACCCAGTACTTC	CASSSPLGAVETQYF
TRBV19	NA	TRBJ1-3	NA	TGTGCCAGTTTATCATCCATACAAGGAAACACCATATATTTT	CASLSSIQGNTIYF
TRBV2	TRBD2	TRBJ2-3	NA	TGTGCCAGAGAACCTCTTGTCCGGGCGGGAGCCGGCGATACGCAGTATTTT	CAREPLVRAGAGDTQYF
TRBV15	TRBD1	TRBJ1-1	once	TGTGCCACCAGCCACAGGGGGTCGGGCGCTGAAGCTTTCTTT	CATSHRGSGAEAFF
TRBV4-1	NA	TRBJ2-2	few	TGCGCCAGCCGCCTTTGGGGCGCGAACACCGGGGAGCTGTTTTTT	CASRLWGANTGELFF
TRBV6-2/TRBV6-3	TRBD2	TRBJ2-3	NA	TGTGCCAGCAGTTTAGATAAAACTAGCGGGGGAAGGCCGCAGTATTTT	CASSLDKTSGGRPQYF
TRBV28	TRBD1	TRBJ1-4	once	TGTGCCAGCAGTTTATCCCCAGTGGACAGGGAACTGTTTTTT	CASSLSPVDRELFF
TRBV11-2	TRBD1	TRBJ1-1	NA	TGTGCCAGCAGCCTCGGGGGACAGGAAGCTTTCTTT	CASSLGGQEAFF
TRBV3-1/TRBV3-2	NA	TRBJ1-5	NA	TGTGCCAGCAGCCAAGAGGGTGTAGGGGTGAATCAGCCCCAGCATTTT	CASSQEGVGVNQPQHF
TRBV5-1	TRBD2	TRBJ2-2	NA	TGCGCCAGCAGGCGTACTAGCGGGGGTTCGGTCGGGGAGCTGTTTTTT	CASRRTSGGSVGELFF
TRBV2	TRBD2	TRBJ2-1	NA	TGTGCCACCGACGGGGCGGGAGACTACTACAATGAGCAGTTCTTC	CATDGAGDYYNEQFF
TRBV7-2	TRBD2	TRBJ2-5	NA	TGTGCCAGCAGCGCACAGACTAGCGAGTTAGAGACCCAGTACTTC	CASSAQTSELETQYF
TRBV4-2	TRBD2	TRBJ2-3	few	TGTGCCAGCAGCCCTATAGGGCTAGGGGAGGGCCCGTACGGACCCCCAGATACGCAGTATTTT	CASSPIGLGEGPYGPPDTQYF
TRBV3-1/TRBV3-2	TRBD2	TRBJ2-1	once	TGTGCCAGCAGCCAAGATCGGGACTATTTCTCCTACAATGAGCAGTTCTTC	CASSQDRDYFSYNEQFF
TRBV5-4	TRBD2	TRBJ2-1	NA	TGTGCCAGCAGCTGGACCGGGACTAGCGGACCATTTGGGAATGAGCAGTTCTTC	CASSWTGTSGPFGNEQFF
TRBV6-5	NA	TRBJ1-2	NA	TGTGCCACCTCTGACAGCAACTATGGCTACACCTTC	CATSDSNYGYTF
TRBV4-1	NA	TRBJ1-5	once	TGCGCCAGCAGCCAAGATGTGGCAGATCAGCCCCAGCATTTT	CASSQDVADQPQHF
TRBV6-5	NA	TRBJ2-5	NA	TGTGCCAGCAGGTCACTAGAGCGAGAGACCCAGTACTTC	CASRSLERETQYF
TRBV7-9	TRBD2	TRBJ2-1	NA	TGTGCCAGCAGCTTACTAGCGGGGGGGCCTGAGCAGTTCTTC	CASSLLAGGPEQFF
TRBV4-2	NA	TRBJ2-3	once	TGTGCCAGCAGAGCCCGTGGAGGAAGCACAGATACGCAGTATTTT	CASRARGGSTDTQYF
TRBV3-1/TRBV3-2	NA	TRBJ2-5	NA	TGTGCCAGCAGCCAAGGGAGAACTAGAATGGAGGAGACCCAGTACTTC	CASSQGRTRMEETQYF